This TCR beta chain was obtained from a study of T cells in localized non-small cell lung cancer. TCRdb keeps only in-frame clones here, not all; method: immunoSEQ multiplex PCR. The sample records tens of thousands of clones, around 80% being singletons. V dropped 4 bases and J dropped 9; count of bases not matched to a gene: 6. Germline CDR1 and CDR2: MNHEY and SVGAGI. This CDR3 contains 13 residues. The TCR was taken from a female donor of 60 years or more with stage I lung adenocarcinoma. The specimen was peripheral blood, collected before any cancer treatment. The J gene is TRBJ2-1, the V gene TRBV6-5, with 7 positions matching TRBD1. The DNA of the CDR3 is TGTGCCAGCAGTTCAGACAGGGTTGGTGAGCAGTTCTTC. Translation gives CASSSDRVGEQFF.